These 26 T cell receptor beta chains share one sample of origin, sequenced in a study of T cells in Graves' hyperthyroidism and ophthalmopathy. Researchers took RNA transcripts and amplified the TCR beta CDR3 regions from them. Researchers ran a first-round RT-PCR on the TCR CDR3 using the HTBI primer set. TCRdb analysed the multiplex PCR reads with MiXCR anew, one entry per CDR3 protein. The sample has around 300,000 distinct CDR3 sequences; about an eighth are singletons. The sequencing input was blood. These receptor sequences come from a young woman with Graves' hyperthyroidism that later progressed to Graves' ophthalmopathy.

This clonotype came up many times. The gene calls are TRBV28 and TRBJ1-4, with D perhaps matching TRBD1 (5 bases). Trimming cost V 2 bases and J 5 bases, with 9 bases left between them. CDR1 and CDR2 (germline): MDHEN, SYDVKM. CDR3 length: 14 residues. Written as DNA, the CDR3 is TGTGCCAGCAGTTTAGAGGGGCTGAATGAAAAACTGTTTTTT. Its protein is CASSLEGLNEKLFF.

The table lists this clonotype with many counts. The chain carries TRBV28 and TRBJ1-1; D gene uncertain. The CDR3 loop spans 13 amino acids. V gave up 10 bases and J gave up 1 base, with 13 bases separating them. The germline CDR1 and CDR2 sequences are MDHEN and SYDVKM. The CDR3 loop is CATHSVKNTEAFF. The CDR3 DNA reads TGTGCCACCCATTCGGTGAAGAACACTGAAGCTTTCTTT.

Notes on this clonotype: One base away lies a much larger clone, so this may be a sequencing read error. No conserved phenylalanine or tryptophan ends this CDR3, so it is likely a read error. The rearrangement uses TRBV6-2 or TRBV6-3 and TRBJ1-6; 7 nucleotides align to TRBD1. Losses at the gene ends were 6 bases for V and 9 bases for J; bases not matched to a gene: 8. From germline, CDR1 is MNHEY and CDR2 SVGEGT. There are 14 residues in the CDR3. The DNA for the CDR3 is TGTGCCAGCAGGTGGACAGGACGAAGTTCACCCCTCCACCTT. This encodes CASRWTGRSSPLHL.

This clonotype was found many times. CDR3 region: CATPLTGNYGYTF. CDR3 coding DNA: TGTGCCACCCCACTCACAGGGAACTATGGCTACACCTTC. The genes are TRBV28 and TRBJ1-2; tentatively, D is TRBD1 (6 bases). There are 13 residues in the CDR3. Trimming took off 10 bases at V and 2 bases at J, with 14 bases between the two ends. The germline gives CDR1 MDHEN, CDR2 SYDVKM.

This clonotype was found many times. V is TRBV28 and J is TRBJ2-3, with D hard to call. The CDR3 consists of 11 residues. Germline loops: CDR1 MDHEN, CDR2 SYDVKM. V lost 3 bases and J 6 bases, leaving 4 bases between the germline ends. The CDR3 nucleotides read TGTGCCAGCAGTTTCAAGGATACGCAGTATTTT. It codes for CASSFKDTQYF.

This clonotype was observed at least ten times. This chain connects TRBV29-1 to TRBJ1-1, with D perhaps TRBD1 (6 bases). Deletions cut 1 base from V and 1 base from J, with 16 bases between. In germline, CDR1 is SQVTM, CDR2 ANQGSEA. The CDR3 contains 16 residues. CDR3 loop: CSVEGGPDRTNTEAFF. In DNA form, the CDR3 reads TGCAGCGTTGAAGGGGGGCCCGACAGGACGAACACTGAAGCTTTCTTT.

There are many counts of this clonotype. This sequence joins TRBV28 and TRBJ2-1; D remains unclear. Between the trimmed V and J ends, which lost 8 bases and 8 bases, there was a span of 22 bases. The CDR3 has 15 amino acids. The V gene's germline CDR1 is MDHEN and CDR2 SYDVKM. The CDR3 DNA is TGTGCCAGCCTAGGAGAGAAGCCCTTAAGCGATGAGCAGTTCTTC. Its protein is CASLGEKPLSDEQFF.

There are a few counts of this clonotype. The gene calls are TRBV6-1 and TRBJ2-6, with 7 bases fitting TRBD1. In germline, CDR1 is MNHNS, CDR2 SASEGT. V was pared by 5 bases and J by 1 base, with 8 bases of the junction left unmatched. The CDR3 runs to 17 residues. The DNA for the CDR3 is TGTGCCAGCAGTCGGGACAGCTCGTTTTCTGGGGCCAACGTCCTGACTTTC. Amino acid sequence: CASSRDSSFSGANVLTF.

This clonotype was seen at least ten times. The V call is TRBV6-1, the J call TRBJ2-3; 15 nucleotides align to TRBD2. With 5 bases clipped from V and 5 bases from J, the junction kept 5 bases outside the gene matches. The CDR3 has 16 residues. Germline V gene lookup returns CDR1 MNHNS and CDR2 SASEGT. In DNA, the CDR3 is TGTGCCAGCAGTTGGGGACTAGCGGGAGGAAGAGATACGCAGTATTTT. This gives the protein CASSWGLAGGRDTQYF.

This clonotype was counted only a few times. The J gene is TRBJ2-7, the V gene TRBV7-9; weak D call: TRBD2 (5 bases). In germline, CDR1 is SEHNR, CDR2 FQNEAQ (reference sequence). The V end lost 7 bases, the J end lost 0 bases, and 16 bases lay between the germline ends. The CDR3 consists of 15 residues. The CDR3 sequence is CASTKDFSSSYEQYF. The DNA of the CDR3 is TGTGCCAGCACAAAGGACTTTTCGAGCTCCTACGAGCAGTACTTC.

At least ten counts were recorded for this clonotype. The rearrangement links TRBV27 to TRBJ2-2; 8 nucleotides align to TRBD1. V lost 5 bases, J lost 1 base, and 0 bases stayed unmatched. The CDR3 has 14 amino acids. The V gene's germline CDR1 is MNHEY and CDR2 SMNVEV (reference sequence). This CDR3 is CASSGQGNTGELFF. The CDR3 region has the DNA TGTGCCAGCAGTGGACAGGGGAACACCGGGGAGCTGTTTTTT.

Turning to this clonotype: The DNA is omitted, as the CDR3 cannot be located on it reliably, and the CDR3 follows TCRdb's listing. V usage is TRBV9 and J usage is TRBJ2-1; TRBD1, the table's D call, lacks a check against the DNA. The length of the CDR3 is 21 amino acids, counting both ends. CDR1 SGDLS and CDR2 YYNGEE come from the germline V gene. CDR3 sequence: CASSFYICSARAGGPTSEQFF.

Ten or more counts support this clonotype. The chain links TRBV9 to TRBJ2-7; D is possibly TRBD1 (6 bases). The CDR3 contains 16 residues. Germline V CDR1 and CDR2: SGDLS, YYNGEE. V gave up 1 base and J gave up 0 bases, with 14 bases separating them. In nucleotides, the CDR3 is TGTGCCAGCAGCGTACCCGGACAGCCCGGCTCCTACGAGCAGTACTTC. This encodes CASSVPGQPGSYEQYF.

In its sample, this clonotype was seen a few times. The chain couples TRBV4-2 to TRBJ2-1; no definite D call. Germline V CDR1 and CDR2: LGHNA, YNFKEQ. Trimming took off 0 bases at V and 8 bases at J, with 11 bases between the two ends. CDR3 length equals 14 residues. The CDR3 nucleotides are TGTGCCAGCAGCCAAGAGATGGCTCACGATGAGCAGTTCTTC. It encodes CASSQEMAHDEQFF.

Ten or more counts support this clonotype. The V call is TRBV6-1, the J call TRBJ1-6; 8 bases fit TRBD1. This CDR3 has 14 residues. The V gene end was trimmed by 1 base and the J gene end by 10 bases; junction bases not matched to a gene: 3. The V gene's germline CDR1 is MNHNS and CDR2 SASEGT. The CDR3 protein is CASSEGTGHSPLHF. For the CDR3, the DNA is TGTGCCAGCAGTGAAGGGACAGGGCACTCACCCCTCCACTTT.

This clonotype was detected ten times or more. This CDR3 reads CAISEELGGYTF. The CDR3 nucleotides are TGTGCCATCAGTGAAGAACTTGGGGGCTACACCTTC. The chain is built from TRBV10-3 and TRBJ1-2; D gene uncertain. The CDR3 spans 12 residues. Germline values: CDR1 ENHRY, CDR2 SYGVKD. Trimming took 3 bases from V and 8 from J, leaving 10 bases between them.

This clonotype was found a few times. The gene calls are TRBV5-1 and TRBJ2-3, with 8 bases matching TRBD2. There are 15 residues in the CDR3. CDR1 and CDR2 (germline): SGHRS, YFSETQ. The V gene end was trimmed by 4 bases and the J gene end by 2 bases; junction bases not matched to a gene: 6. As DNA, the CDR3 is TGCGCCAGCAGCCGGGGGGGCGGACACACAGATACGCAGTATTTT. This encodes CASSRGGGHTDTQYF.

This clonotype was seen repeatedly, ten times or more. CDR3 in DNA: TGTGCCAGCAGGGATCTCGGGACATGGGGGGCCAGCTCCTACAATGAGCAGTTCTTC. Residues: CASRDLGTWGASSYNEQFF. V is TRBV11-2 and J is TRBJ2-1; either TRBD1 or TRBD2 may supply D (6 bases each). Germline V gives CDR1 SGHAT, CDR2 FQNNGV. V gave up 6 bases and J gave up 0 bases, with 24 bases separating them. The CDR3 length is 19 residues.

This clonotype has a count of ten or more. The rearrangement joins TRBV6-2 or TRBV6-3 to TRBJ2-4; D tentatively reads TRBD1 or TRBD2 (6 bases each). This CDR3 has 17 amino acids. Trimming took off 2 bases at V and 0 bases at J, with 14 bases between the two ends. Germline loops: CDR1 MNHEY, CDR2 SVGEGT. For the CDR3, the DNA is TGTGCCAGCAGTTACGGGGGGCGGACCGTAGCCAAAAACATTCAGTACTTC. It encodes CASSYGGRTVAKNIQYF.

This clonotype has a count of ten or more. This rearrangement joins TRBV20-1 to TRBJ2-7, with 12 bases lining up with TRBD2. Germline-derived CDR1 and CDR2 are DFQATT and SNEGSKA (reference sequence). The J segment lost 4 bases and the V segment lost 0 bases, leaving 4 bases of the junction unmatched. The CDR3 totals 15 residues. CDR3 amino acids: CSARDATSGSYEQYF. CDR3 DNA: TGCAGTGCTAGAGATGCGACTAGCGGGAGTTACGAGCAGTACTTC.

This clonotype appeared a single time. V and J are TRBV7-8 and TRBJ2-2; 7 positions match TRBD1. The CDR3 extends over 16 amino acids. CDR1 is SGHVS, CDR2 FQNEAQ, per germline. Trimming removed 5 bases from V and 4 bases from J; junction bases left unmatched: 10. CDR3 nucleotide sequence: TGTGCCAGCAGCGTCCGAGGGGGCGCCGGCACCGGGGAGCTGTTTTTT. Its protein product is CASSVRGGAGTGELFF.

There are many counts of this clonotype. In nucleotides, the CDR3 is TGTGCCAGCAGCCGGCTCCCAGATACGCAGTATTTT. Protein product: CASSRLPDTQYF. The chain couples TRBV12-3 or TRBV12-4 to TRBJ2-3; no definite D call. The CDR3 is made up of 12 amino acids. Deletions cut 6 bases from V and 4 bases from J, with 8 bases between.

With regard to this clonotype: A single base separates this from a much larger clone, so it may be a read error. The chain has TRBV20-1 and TRBJ2-7; D not resolved. The J call is in doubt because the DNA end fits TRBJ2-1 better. This CDR3 has 13 residues. CDR1 is DFQATT, CDR2 SNEGSKA, per germline (reference sequence). The CDR3 sequence: CSARPTITYEQFF. The CDR3 DNA sequence: TGCAGTGCTAGACCCACGATAACCTACGAGCAGTTCTTC.

CDR3 in amino acids: CASSPGGSGSKDEQYF. CDR3 DNA: TGCGCCAGCAGCCCCGGTGGTAGCGGGAGCAAAGACGAGCAGTACTTC. J is TRBJ2-7 and V is TRBV5-1; 9 bases line up with TRBD2. The germline V gene encodes CDR1 SGHRS and CDR2 YFSETQ. After removal of 4 bases from V and 5 bases from J, the junction contained 13 bases not matched to a gene. The CDR3 is 16 residues long. The variable domain in full, completed from reference TRBV5-1 and TRBJ2-7, reads KAGVTQTPRYLIKTRGQQVTLSCSPISGHRSVSWYQQTPGQGLQFLFEYFSETQRNKGNFPGRFSGRQFSNSRSEMNVSTLELGDSALYLCASSPGGSGSKDEQYFGPGTRLTVT.

The sample holds many counts of this clonotype. The rearrangement joins TRBV11-2 to TRBJ2-7; 7 nucleotides line up with TRBD2. There are 13 residues in the CDR3. J gave up 5 bases and V 5 bases, and 6 bases lay outside the gene matches. Germline lookup yields CDR1 SGHAT and CDR2 FQNNGV. Written as DNA, the CDR3 is TGTGCCAGCAGCCGAGCGGGATGGGACGAGCAGTACTTC. As protein: CASSRAGWDEQYF.

A remark on this clonotype: A read error may explain this, as a much larger clone is one base away. The V gene is TRBV20-1, the J gene TRBJ2-7, with 7 bases aligning to TRBD2. The J call could be wrong; TRBJ2-1 is a better fit for the DNA end. The CDR3 contains 13 residues. From germline, CDR1 is DFQATT and CDR2 SNEGSKA (reference sequence). The CDR3 spells CSAPWEGFDEQFF. CDR3 DNA sequence: TGCAGTGCCCCTTGGGAGGGTTTCGACGAGCAGTTCTTC.